This T cell receptor (beta chain) comes out of a study of T cell responses to AZD1222 COVID-19 vaccine. Notes on the study in general: Spike-specific TCR repertoires showed rising breadth and depth after two AZD1222 doses. The peak T cell response came first, and repertoires were sampled only after it.

Trimming cost V 2 bases and J 2 bases, with 8 bases left between them. This CDR3 is built from 14 residues. Germline CDR1 MNHEY, CDR2 SMNVEV (reference sequence). About this clone itself: Antigen: not known.

Generated by immunoSEQ multiplex PCR, the TCRdb table keeps only in-frame clones and is missing some. This table has approximately 50,000 clones, 80% to 90% appearing once. The gene calls are TRBV27 and TRBJ2-3; D gene unclear. This sample comprised peripheral blood, obtained 28 days after the second AZD1222 dose. The TCR was taken from an adult who received the AZD1222 COVID-19 vaccine. CDR3 residues: CASSLNSVTDTQYF. The CDR3 DNA reads as TGTGCCAGCAGTTTAAACAGTGTCACAGATACGCAGTATTTT.